The rows below give T cell receptor beta chains drawn from one sample of a study of T-cell memory formation after mild COVID-19. TCRdb recomputed calls from the 5' RACE reads with MiXCR, one row per CDR3 protein. In the table there are 560,000 or so distinct CDR3 sequences, about 18% of which are singletons. Input material: PBMCs or a T cell subset sorted from them (not recorded which). The receptors stem from an adult woman who had mild COVID-19 (a few samples of this study predate the infection). Cell type and time point are not known. Both conserved end residues are part of each CDR3. The order of the fields is V gene, J gene, clone size, CDR3 protein. For some rows the clone size is stated as once, few or many, or as a class when expanded; others skip it.

TRBV27	TRBJ2-1	.	CASSPSIAPLGINEQFF
TRBV9	TRBJ2-6	.	CASSVGGGPTAGANVLTF
TRBV27	TRBJ2-7	.	CASGSFEQYF
TRBV7-2	TRBJ2-2	few	CASSPEVGRAATGELFF
TRBV6-6	TRBJ2-7	few	CASSTTSGRGIVYEQYF
TRBV7-2	TRBJ1-2	.	CASSLGVGGRVGVYGYTF
TRBV9	TRBJ1-3	few	CASSVDLGATGNTIYF
TRBV7-2	TRBJ2-5	once	CASSLTAGGLETKYF
TRBV4-2	TRBJ2-7	.	CASSQGRTWEQYF
TRBV12-3/TRBV12-4	TRBJ2-5	.	CASSPRLAGGRRETQYF
TRBV4-2	TRBJ1-1	few	CASSQEGRDTEAFF
TRBV7-3	TRBJ2-1	.	CASSFQPSGGAGEQFF
TRBV24-1	TRBJ2-3	few	CATSDREHSGGDTQYF